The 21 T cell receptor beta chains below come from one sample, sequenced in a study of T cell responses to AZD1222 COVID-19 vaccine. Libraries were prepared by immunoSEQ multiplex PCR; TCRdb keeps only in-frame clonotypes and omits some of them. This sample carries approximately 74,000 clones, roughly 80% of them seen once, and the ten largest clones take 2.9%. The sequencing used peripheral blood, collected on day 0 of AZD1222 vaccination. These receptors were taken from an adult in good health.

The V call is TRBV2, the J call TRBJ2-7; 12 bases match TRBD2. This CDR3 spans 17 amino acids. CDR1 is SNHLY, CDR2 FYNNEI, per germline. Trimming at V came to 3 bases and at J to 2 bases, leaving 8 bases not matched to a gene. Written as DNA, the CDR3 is TGTGCCAGCAGTGACCCTAGCGGGGGGGTGAGCCCCTACGAGCAGTACTTC. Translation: CASSDPSGGVSPYEQYF. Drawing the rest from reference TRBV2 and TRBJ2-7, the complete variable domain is EPEVTQTPSHQVTQMGQEVILRCVPISNHLYFYWYRQILGQKVEFLVSFYNNEISEKSEIFDDQFSVERPDGSNFTLKIRSTKLEDSAMYFCASSDPSGGVSPYEQYFGPGTRLTVT.

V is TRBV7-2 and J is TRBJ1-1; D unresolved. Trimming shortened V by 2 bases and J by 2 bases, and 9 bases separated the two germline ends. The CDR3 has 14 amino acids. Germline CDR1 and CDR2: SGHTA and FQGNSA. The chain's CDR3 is CASSLQDRNTEAFF. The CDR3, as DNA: TGTGCCAGCAGCTTACAGGATCGAAACACTGAAGCTTTCTTT. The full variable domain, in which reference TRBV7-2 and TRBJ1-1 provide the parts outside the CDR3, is GAGVSQSPSNKVTEKGKDVELRCDPISGHTALYWYRQSLGQGLEFLIYFQGNSAPDKSGLPSDRFSAERTGGSVSTLTIQRTQQEDSAVYLCASSLQDRNTEAFFGQGTRLTVV.

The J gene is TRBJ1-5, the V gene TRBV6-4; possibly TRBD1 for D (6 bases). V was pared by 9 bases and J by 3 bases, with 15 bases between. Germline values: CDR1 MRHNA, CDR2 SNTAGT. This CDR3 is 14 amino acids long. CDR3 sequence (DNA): TGTGCCAGAGAGGGGGGCCCGGACAATCAGCCCCAGCATTTT. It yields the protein CAREGGPDNQPQHF.

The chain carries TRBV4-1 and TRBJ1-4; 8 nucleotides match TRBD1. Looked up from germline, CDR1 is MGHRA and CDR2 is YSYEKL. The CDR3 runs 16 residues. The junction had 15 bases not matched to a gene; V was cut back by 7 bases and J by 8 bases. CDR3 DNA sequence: TGCGCCAGCACCAAAGCCCCGACAGGGGTAGGAGAAAAACTGTTTTTT. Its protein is CASTKAPTGVGEKLFF.

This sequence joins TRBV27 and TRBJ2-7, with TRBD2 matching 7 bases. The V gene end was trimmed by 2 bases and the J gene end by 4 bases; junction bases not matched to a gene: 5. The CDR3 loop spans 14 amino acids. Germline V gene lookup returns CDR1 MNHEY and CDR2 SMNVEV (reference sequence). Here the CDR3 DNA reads TGTGCCAGCAGTTTAGGCGGGAGCCTTTACGAGCAGTACTTC. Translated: CASSLGGSLYEQYF.

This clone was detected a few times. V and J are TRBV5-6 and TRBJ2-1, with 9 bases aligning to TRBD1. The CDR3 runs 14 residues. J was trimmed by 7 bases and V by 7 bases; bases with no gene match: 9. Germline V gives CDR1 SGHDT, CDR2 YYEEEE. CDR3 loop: CASGEGTGWNEQFF. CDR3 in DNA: TGTGCCAGCGGGGAAGGGACAGGGTGGAATGAGCAGTTCTTC.

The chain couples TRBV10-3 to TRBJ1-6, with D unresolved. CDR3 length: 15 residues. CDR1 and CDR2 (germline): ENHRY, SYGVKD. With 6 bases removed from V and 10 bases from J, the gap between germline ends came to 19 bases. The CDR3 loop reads CAIRGLLLTRSPLHF. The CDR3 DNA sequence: TGTGCCATCAGGGGTCTCCTCCTGACACGGTCACCCCTCCACTTT.

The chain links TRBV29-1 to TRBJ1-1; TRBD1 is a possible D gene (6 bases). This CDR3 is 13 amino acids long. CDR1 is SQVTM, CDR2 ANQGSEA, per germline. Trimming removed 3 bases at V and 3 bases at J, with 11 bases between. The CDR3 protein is CSVEAGDYTEAFF. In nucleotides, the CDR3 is TGCAGCGTTGAGGCAGGGGACTACACTGAAGCTTTCTTT.

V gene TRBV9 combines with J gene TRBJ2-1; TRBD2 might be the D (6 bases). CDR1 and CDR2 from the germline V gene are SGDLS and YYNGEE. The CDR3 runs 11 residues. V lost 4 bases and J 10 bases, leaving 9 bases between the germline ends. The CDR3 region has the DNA TGTGCCAGCAGCATCAGCGGGGAGCAGTTCTTC. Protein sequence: CASSISGEQFF.

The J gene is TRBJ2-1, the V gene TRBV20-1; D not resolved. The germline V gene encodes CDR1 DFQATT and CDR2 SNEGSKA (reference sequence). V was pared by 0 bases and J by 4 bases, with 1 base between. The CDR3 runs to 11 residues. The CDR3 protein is CSAREYNEQFF. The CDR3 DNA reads TGCAGTGCTAGAGAGTACAATGAGCAGTTCTTC.

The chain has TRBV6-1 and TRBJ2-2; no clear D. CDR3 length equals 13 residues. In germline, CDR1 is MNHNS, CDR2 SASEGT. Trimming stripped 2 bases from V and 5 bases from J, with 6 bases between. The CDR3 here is CASSELDTGELFF. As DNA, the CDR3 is TGTGCCAGCAGTGAACTAGATACCGGGGAGCTGTTTTTT.

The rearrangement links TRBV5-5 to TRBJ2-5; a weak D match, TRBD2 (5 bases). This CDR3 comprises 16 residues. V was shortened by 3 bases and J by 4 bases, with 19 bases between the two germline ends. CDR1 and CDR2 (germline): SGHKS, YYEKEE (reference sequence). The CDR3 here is CASSWTPSGSGETQYF. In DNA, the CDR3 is TGTGCCAGCAGCTGGACCCCGTCGGGGTCGGGAGAGACCCAGTACTTC.

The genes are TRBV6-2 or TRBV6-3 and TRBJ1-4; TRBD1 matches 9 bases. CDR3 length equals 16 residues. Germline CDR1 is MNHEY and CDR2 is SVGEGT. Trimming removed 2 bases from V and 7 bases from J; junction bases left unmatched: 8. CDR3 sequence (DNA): TGTGCCAGCAGTTACCCGCTGGACAGGGGAGGTGAAAAACTGTTTTTT. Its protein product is CASSYPLDRGGEKLFF.

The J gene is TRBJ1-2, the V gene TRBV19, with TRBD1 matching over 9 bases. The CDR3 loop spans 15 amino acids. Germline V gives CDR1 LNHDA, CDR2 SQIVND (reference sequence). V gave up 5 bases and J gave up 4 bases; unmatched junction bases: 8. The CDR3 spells CASSAQGARGYGYTF. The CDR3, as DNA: TGTGCCAGTAGTGCACAGGGGGCTCGGGGCTATGGCTACACCTTC.

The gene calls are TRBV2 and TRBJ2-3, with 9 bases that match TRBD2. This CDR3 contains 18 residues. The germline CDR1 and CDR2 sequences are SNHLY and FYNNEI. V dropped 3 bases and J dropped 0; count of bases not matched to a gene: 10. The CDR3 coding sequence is TGTGCCAGCAGTGAGTGGACTAGCGCCCTTGCGAGCACAGATACGCAGTATTTT. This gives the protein CASSEWTSALASTDTQYF.

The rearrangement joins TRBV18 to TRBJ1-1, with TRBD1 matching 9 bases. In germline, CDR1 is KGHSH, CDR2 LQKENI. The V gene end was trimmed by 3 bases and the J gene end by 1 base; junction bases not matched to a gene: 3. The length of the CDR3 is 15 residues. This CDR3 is CASSPRQGENTEAFF. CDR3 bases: TGTGCCAGCTCACCGAGACAGGGGGAGAACACTGAAGCTTTCTTT. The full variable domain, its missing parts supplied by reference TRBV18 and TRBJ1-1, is NAGVMQNPRHLVRRRGQEARLRCSPMKGHSHVYWYRQLPEEGLKFMVYLQKENIIDESGMPKERFSAEFPKEGPSILRIQQVVRGDSAAYFCASSPRQGENTEAFFGQGTRLTVV.

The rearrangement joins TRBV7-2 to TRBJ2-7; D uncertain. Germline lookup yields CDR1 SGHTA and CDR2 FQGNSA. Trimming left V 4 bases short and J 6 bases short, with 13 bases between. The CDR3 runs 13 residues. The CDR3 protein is CASSSDAGFEQYF. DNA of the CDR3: TGTGCCAGCAGCTCCGACGCCGGGTTCGAGCAGTACTTC. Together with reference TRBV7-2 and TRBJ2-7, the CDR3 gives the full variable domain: GAGVSQSPSNKVTEKGKDVELRCDPISGHTALYWYRQSLGQGLEFLIYFQGNSAPDKSGLPSDRFSAERTGGSVSTLTIQRTQQEDSAVYLCASSSDAGFEQYFGPGTRLTVT.

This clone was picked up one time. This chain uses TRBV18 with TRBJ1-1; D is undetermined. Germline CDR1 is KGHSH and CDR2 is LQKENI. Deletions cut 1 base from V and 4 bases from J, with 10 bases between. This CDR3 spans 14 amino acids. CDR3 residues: CASSPLLSSTEAFF. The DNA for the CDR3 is TGTGCCAGCTCACCACTTTTAAGCAGCACTGAAGCTTTCTTT. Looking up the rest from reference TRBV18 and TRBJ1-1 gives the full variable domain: NAGVMQNPRHLVRRRGQEARLRCSPMKGHSHVYWYRQLPEEGLKFMVYLQKENIIDESGMPKERFSAEFPKEGPSILRIQQVVRGDSAAYFCASSPLLSSTEAFFGQGTRLTVV.

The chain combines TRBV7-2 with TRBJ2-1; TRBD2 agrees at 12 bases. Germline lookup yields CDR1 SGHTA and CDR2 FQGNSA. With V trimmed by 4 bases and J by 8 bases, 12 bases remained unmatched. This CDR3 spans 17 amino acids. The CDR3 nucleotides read TGTGCCAGCAGCTCCATCAAAGCGACTAGCGGGGGACATGAGCAGTTCTTC. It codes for CASSSIKATSGGHEQFF.

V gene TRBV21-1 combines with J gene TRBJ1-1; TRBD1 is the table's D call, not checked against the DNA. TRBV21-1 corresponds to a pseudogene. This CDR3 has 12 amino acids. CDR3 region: CASRTVFTEAFF. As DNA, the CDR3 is TGTGCCAGCAGGACAGTTTTCACTGAAGCTTTCTTT.

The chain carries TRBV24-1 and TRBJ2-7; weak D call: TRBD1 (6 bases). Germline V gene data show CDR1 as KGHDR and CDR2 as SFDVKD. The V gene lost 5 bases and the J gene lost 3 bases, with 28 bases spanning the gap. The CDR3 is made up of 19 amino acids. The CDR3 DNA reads TGTGCCACCAGTGGGAGTAAGAAAGGGCAGGGGTCTATTGGCTACGAGCAGTACTTC. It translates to CATSGSKKGQGSIGYEQYF.